One and the same sample provided the 4 T cell receptor beta chains below, sequenced in a study of T cells after yellow fever vaccination. TCRdb reprocessed the 5' RACE reads via MiXCR and lists one record per CDR3 protein. This repertoire shows 200,000 to 300,000 distinct CDR3 sequences, 10% to 15% found once; its top ten account for roughly 0.5%. Source: CD4+ T cells sorted from PBMCs, taken 45 days after the yellow fever booster vaccination. Every receptor here comes from a man aged 25-45 years who received the YFV17D yellow fever vaccine.

The chain couples TRBV21-1 to TRBJ2-2; the listed D gene, TRBD1, was not tested against the DNA. TRBV21-1 is a pseudogene. This CDR3 is built from 21 residues. CDR3 DNA sequence: TGTGCCAGCAGCCTCGAGACAGGGATAGACGGATCCGAGCAGACTCCCGGGGACCTGTTTTTT. Residues: CASSLETGIDGSEQTPGDLFF.

The chain couples TRBV18 to TRBJ2-5; a possible D gene is TRBD1 (6 bases). The CDR3 runs to 16 residues. V lost 3 bases and J lost 4, with 18 bases in between. Germline lookup yields CDR1 KGHSH and CDR2 LQKENI. CDR3 sequence: CASSPRSKTGAETQYF. The CDR3, as DNA: TGTGCCAGCTCACCGAGGTCGAAGACAGGTGCAGAGACCCAGTACTTC.

Only a few counts were recorded for this clonotype. This chain links TRBV3-1 with TRBJ1-1, with D possibly matching TRBD1 (5 bases). The V end lost 1 base, the J end lost 2 bases, and 8 bases lay between the germline ends. The CDR3 sequence is 14 residues long. Germline V lookup: CDR1 LGHDT, CDR2 YNNKEL (reference sequence). CDR3 residues: CASSQGTYNTEAFF. As DNA, the CDR3 is TGTGCCAGCAGCCAAGGGACATATAACACTGAAGCTTTCTTT.

This clonotype has a single count. The chain links TRBV3-1 to TRBJ2-6, with unresolved D. Germline CDR1 and CDR2: LGHDT and YNNKEL (reference sequence). V shed 3 bases and J shed 4 bases, with 7 bases lying between them. CDR3 length: 14 residues. CDR3: CASSHLDGANVLTF. The CDR3 region has the DNA TGTGCCAGCAGCCACCTCGACGGGGCCAACGTCCTGACTTTC.